The TCR beta chain under discussion was sequenced for a study of T cell responses to AZD1222 COVID-19 vaccine. Findings and limits, study-wide: Reports indicate that nearly half of spike-specific TCRs are directed at unmutated variant regions. Repertoire sampling occurred only after the peak T cell response.

Libraries were prepared by immunoSEQ multiplex PCR; TCRdb keeps only in-frame clonotypes and omits some of them. The sample consists of 120,000 to 150,000 clones, approximately 88% of them appearing once. This clone came up once. Its antigen is unidentified. V lost 5 bases, J lost 5 bases, and 7 bases stayed unmatched. The germline CDR1 and CDR2 sequences are LNHDA and SQIVND (reference sequence). The CDR3 sequence is 16 residues long. The source is an adult in good health. The chain employs TRBV19 and TRBJ2-3, with 13 bases fitting TRBD2. The sample was peripheral blood, taken on day 0 of AZD1222 vaccination. CDR3 sequence reads: CASSWTSGSGKDTQYF. CDR3 nucleotides: TGTGCCAGTAGTTGGACTAGCGGGAGCGGGAAAGATACGCAGTATTTT.